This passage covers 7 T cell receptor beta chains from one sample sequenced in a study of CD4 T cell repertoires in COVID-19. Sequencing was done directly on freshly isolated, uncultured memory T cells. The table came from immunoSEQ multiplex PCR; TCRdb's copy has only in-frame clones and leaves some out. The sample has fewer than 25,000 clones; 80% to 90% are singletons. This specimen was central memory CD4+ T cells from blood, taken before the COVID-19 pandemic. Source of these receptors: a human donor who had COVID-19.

The CDR3 DNA is TGCGCCAGTCATAGCGGGAGCGTCACCGGGGAGCTGTTTTTT. The encoded protein is CASHSGSVTGELFF. V is TRBV5-1 and J is TRBJ2-2, with TRBD2 matching over 9 bases. Per germline, CDR1 SGHRS and CDR2 YFSETQ. With 8 bases clipped from V and 4 bases from J, the junction kept 6 bases outside the gene matches. CDR3 size: 14 residues.

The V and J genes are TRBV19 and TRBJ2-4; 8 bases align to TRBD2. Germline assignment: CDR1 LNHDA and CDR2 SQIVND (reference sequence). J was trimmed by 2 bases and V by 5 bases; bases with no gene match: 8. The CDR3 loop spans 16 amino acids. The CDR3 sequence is CASSRGLASTKNIQYF. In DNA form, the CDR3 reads TGTGCCAGTAGTCGAGGACTAGCCTCAACCAAAAACATTCAGTACTTC.

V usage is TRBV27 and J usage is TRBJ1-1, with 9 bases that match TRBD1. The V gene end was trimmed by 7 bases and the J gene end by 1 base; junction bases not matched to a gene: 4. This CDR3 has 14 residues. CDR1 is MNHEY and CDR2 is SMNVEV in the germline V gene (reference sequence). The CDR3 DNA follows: TGTGCCAGCAAGGAGGACAGGGGGAACACTGAAGCTTTCTTT. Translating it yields CASKEDRGNTEAFF.

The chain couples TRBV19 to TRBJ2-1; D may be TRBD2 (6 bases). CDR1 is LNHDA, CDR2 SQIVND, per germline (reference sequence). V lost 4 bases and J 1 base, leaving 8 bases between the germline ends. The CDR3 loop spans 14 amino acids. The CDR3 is CASSRRESYNEQFF. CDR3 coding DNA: TGTGCCAGTAGTAGGCGGGAATCCTACAATGAGCAGTTCTTC. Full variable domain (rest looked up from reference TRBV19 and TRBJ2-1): DGGITQSPKYLFRKEGQNVTLSCEQNLNHDAMYWYRQDPGQGLRLIYYSQIVNDFQKGDIAEGYSVSREKKESFPLTVTSAQKNPTAFYLCASSRRESYNEQFFGPGTRLTVL.

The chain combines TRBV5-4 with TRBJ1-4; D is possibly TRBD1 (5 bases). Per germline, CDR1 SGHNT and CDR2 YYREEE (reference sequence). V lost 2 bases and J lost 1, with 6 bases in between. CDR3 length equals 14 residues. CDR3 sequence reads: CASSLGETNEKLFF. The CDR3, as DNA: TGTGCCAGCAGCTTAGGGGAAACTAATGAAAAACTGTTTTTT. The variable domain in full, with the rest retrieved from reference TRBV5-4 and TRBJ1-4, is ETGVTQSPTHLIKTRGQQVTLRCSSQSGHNTVSWYQQALGQGPQFIFQYYREEENGRGNFPPRFSGLQFPNYSSELNVNALELDDSALYLCASSLGETNEKLFFGSGTQLSVL.

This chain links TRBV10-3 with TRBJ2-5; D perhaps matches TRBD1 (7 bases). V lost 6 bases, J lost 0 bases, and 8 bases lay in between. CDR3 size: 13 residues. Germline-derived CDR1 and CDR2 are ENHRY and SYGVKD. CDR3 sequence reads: CAISRGDQETQYF. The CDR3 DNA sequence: TGTGCCATCAGCAGGGGGGACCAAGAGACCCAGTACTTC.

The CDR3 sequence: CASSLGLIQGAGNQPQHF. In DNA form, the CDR3 reads TGTGCCAGCAGCTTAGGATTGATACAGGGGGCTGGCAATCAGCCCCAGCATTTT. The chain combines TRBV13 with TRBJ1-5; the match to TRBD1 covers 9 bases. Trimming at V came to 0 bases and at J to 2 bases, leaving 8 bases not matched to a gene. CDR1 is PRHDT, CDR2 FYEKMQ, per germline (reference sequence). This CDR3 is 18 amino acids long.